The clone carrying this T cell receptor beta chain was seen a handful of times. The data stem from a study of blood T cell repertoires in COVID-19. The CDR3 is 15 residues long. V shed 3 bases, J shed 3 bases, and the junction held 7 bases outside the gene matches. CDR1 SGHRS and CDR2 YFSETQ come from the germline V gene. Under the authors' procedure: How many nucleated cells were present was estimated from reference gene primer amplification. Here immunoSEQ multiplex PCR was the method, and the copy in TCRdb shows in-frame clones only, minus some. V and J calls and clone size are given by that table; D and trimming were obtained from the DNA. The sample contains about 80,000 clones, roughly 87% of which appear only once.

Sequenced material: peripheral blood. The receptor was derived from a man older than 75 with acute or convalescent COVID-19. V and J are TRBV5-1 and TRBJ2-7; 9 positions agree with TRBD1. CDR3 region: CASSSEGTGNYEQYF. The CDR3 nucleotides read TGCGCCAGCAGCTCGGAAGGGACAGGGAACTACGAGCAGTACTTC.